This TCR beta chain was documented in a study of cytomegalovirus exposure and HLA in healthy donors. Overall study results and limits: Looking again later, the authors saw that most CMV-associated TCR beta chains seemed HLA-restricted. V segments that were indistinguishable, TRBV6-2 and TRBV6-3 among them, were omitted from analysis.

J was trimmed by 4 bases and V by 5 bases; bases with no gene match: 13. The germline CDR1 and CDR2 sequences are GTSNPN and SVGIG (reference sequence). The CDR3 is 17 residues long. Donors consisted of healthy bone marrow donors. Primers: 60 Vbeta forward and 13 Jbeta reverse. Profiled with immunoSEQ multiplex PCR; TCRdb holds only in-frame clones, not every one. The repertoire has about 160,000 clones, roughly 80% of them found once; the top ten carry approximately 2.1%. Comments on this clone: The antigen is not known.

This TCR was recovered from a man aged 45 to 65 in good health and CMV-seropositive. The chain employs TRBV30 and TRBJ2-3; 12 nucleotides align to TRBD2. The sequencing input was PBMCs. CDR3 in amino acids: CAWHSIRTSGVSDTQYF. The CDR3 DNA is TGTGCCTGGCACTCAATAAGGACTAGCGGGGTATCAGATACGCAGTATTTT.